This TCR beta chain comes out of a study of shared T cell receptors in the human thymus. Looked up from germline, CDR1 is LNHDA and CDR2 is SQIVND (reference sequence). The length of the CDR3 is 15 residues. J lost 2 bases, V lost 6 bases, and 7 bases had no gene match. Sequencing was performed with immunoSEQ multiplex PCR; in TCRdb, only in-frame clones are kept and a portion is missing. The sample contains roughly 660,000 clones, 88% of which appear only once. These same data were also listed under a study on human thymus T cells. From that report: The donors were infants in Finland with congenital heart defects, otherwise immunologically healthy. Corrective heart surgery yielded the resections from which the thymus tissue came. Gene usage for V and J segments appeared biased in thymic and blood repertoires. Related studies noted strongly shared thymic repertoires across unrelated people.

Sample: thymocytes. J is TRBJ2-3 and V is TRBV19; 8 positions agree with TRBD2. The receptor comes from a boy younger than two with a congenital heart defect. The CDR3 sequence is CASRSGGVLTDTQYF. CDR3 sequence (DNA): TGTGCCAGTAGGAGCGGGGGTGTCCTCACAGATACGCAGTATTTT.